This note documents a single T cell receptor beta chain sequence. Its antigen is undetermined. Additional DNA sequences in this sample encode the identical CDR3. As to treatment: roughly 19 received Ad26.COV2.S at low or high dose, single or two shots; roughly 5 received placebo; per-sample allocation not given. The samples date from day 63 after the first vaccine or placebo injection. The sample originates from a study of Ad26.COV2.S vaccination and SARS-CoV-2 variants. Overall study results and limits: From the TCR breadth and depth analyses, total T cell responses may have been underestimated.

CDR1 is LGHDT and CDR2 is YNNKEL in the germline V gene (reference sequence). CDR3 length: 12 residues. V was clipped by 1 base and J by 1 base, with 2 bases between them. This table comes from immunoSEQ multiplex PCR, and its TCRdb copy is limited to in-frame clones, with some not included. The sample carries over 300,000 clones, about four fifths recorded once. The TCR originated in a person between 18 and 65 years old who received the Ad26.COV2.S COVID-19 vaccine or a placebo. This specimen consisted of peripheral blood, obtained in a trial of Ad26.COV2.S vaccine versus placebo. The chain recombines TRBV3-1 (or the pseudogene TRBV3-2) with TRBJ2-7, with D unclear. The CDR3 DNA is TGTGCCAGCAGCCAAGGATCCTACGAGCAGTACTTC. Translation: CASSQGSYEQYF.